This T cell receptor (beta chain) was found in a study of OX40 agonist ivuxolimab in advanced cancers. This CDR3 region has 15 residues. CDR1 and CDR2 (germline): LGHNA, YSLEER. Trimming shortened V by 0 bases and J by 5 bases, and 11 bases separated the two germline ends. The table came from immunoSEQ multiplex PCR; TCRdb's copy has only in-frame clones and leaves some out. The sample records tens of thousands of clones, roughly nine tenths being singletons. This TCR came from an adult with an advanced solid tumor such as melanoma, head and neck, liver or kidney cancer. The source was CD4+ or CD8+ T cells sorted from blood, collected in a trial of the OX40 agonist ivuxolimab. This chain links TRBV4-3 with TRBJ2-1; D unresolved. The CDR3 here is CASSQDYNSNNEQFF. CDR3 sequence (DNA): TGCGCCAGCAGCCAAGATTACAACAGCAACAATGAGCAGTTCTTC.